This is a list of T cell receptor beta chains from one sample in a study of regulatory T cells in long-lasting Graves disease. TCRdb re-called the multiplex PCR reads through MiXCR, storing one row per CDR3 protein. The sample comprises about 340,000 distinct CDR3 sequences, about 20% of which are singletons, and just under 30% rests with the top ten. Sequences were derived from peripheral blood mononuclear cells (PBMCs), sampled when the disease was refractory, from a patient treated with antithyroid drugs. The receptors come from a female donor with Graves disease. CDR3s include the opening cysteine and the closing phenylalanine or tryptophan. A D gene is named only where the DNA matches it firmly. Clone size is not always given. Where it is, it says once, few, many or a class for expanded clones.

j_gene: TRBJ2-7; d_gene: TRBD2; abundance: many; v_gene: TRBV28; CDR3aa: CASSLISLAGDHF; CDR3nt: TGTGCCAGCAGTTTAATTTCACTAGCGGGGGATCACTTC
j_gene: TRBJ2-6; d_gene: NA; abundance: many; v_gene: TRBV24-1; CDR3aa: CATSDLTSGANVLTF; CDR3nt: TGTGCCACCAGTGATTTGACCTCTGGGGCCAACGTCCTGACTTTC
j_gene: TRBJ1-4; d_gene: TRBD1; abundance: many; v_gene: TRBV20-1; CDR3aa: CSARAADRGLGKLFF; CDR3nt: TGCAGTGCTAGAGCCGCGGACAGGGGGCTCGGAAAACTGTTTTTT
j_gene: TRBJ2-7; d_gene: NA; abundance: many; v_gene: TRBV28; CDR3aa: CASTFGYPYEQYF; CDR3nt: TGTGCCAGCACATTCGGGTATCCCTACGAGCAGTACTTC
j_gene: TRBJ2-1; d_gene: TRBD2; abundance: NA; v_gene: TRBV20-1; CDR3aa: CSAALGAGGRNEQFF; CDR3nt: TGCAGTGCTGCCTTAGGGGCGGGAGGTCGCAATGAGCAGTTCTTC
j_gene: TRBJ1-1; d_gene: NA; abundance: many; v_gene: TRBV7-3; CDR3aa: CASSLTEISEAFF; CDR3nt: TGTGCCAGCAGCTTAACGGAGATCTCTGAAGCTTTCTTT
j_gene: TRBJ1-4; d_gene: TRBD1; abundance: many; v_gene: TRBV28; CDR3aa: CASSTGQGYEKLFF; CDR3nt: TGTGCCAGCAGTACGGGACAGGGCTATGAAAAACTGTTTTTT
j_gene: TRBJ1-2; d_gene: NA; abundance: NA; v_gene: TRBV4-3; CDR3aa: CASSQDPAGNYGYTF; CDR3nt: TGCGCCAGCAGCCAAGATCCGGCAGGAAACTATGGCTACACCTTC
j_gene: TRBJ2-5; d_gene: NA; abundance: few; v_gene: TRBV5-1; CDR3aa: CASSLGRTGSQETQYF; CDR3nt: TGCGCCAGCAGCTTGGGGAGAACAGGGAGCCAAGAGACCCAGTACTTC
j_gene: TRBJ2-1; d_gene: NA; abundance: NA; v_gene: TRBV7-8; CDR3aa: CASSSYQTGELHNEQFF; CDR3nt: TGTGCCAGCAGCTCCTACCAGACGGGAGAATTACACAATGAGCAGTTCTTC
j_gene: TRBJ2-5; d_gene: NA; abundance: NA; v_gene: TRBV15; CDR3aa: CATRGISGEETQYF; CDR3nt: TGTGCCACCAGAGGTATTTCGGGGGAAGAGACCCAGTACTTC
j_gene: TRBJ2-6; d_gene: TRBD1; abundance: NA; v_gene: TRBV6-5; CDR3aa: CASSYSTGRGANVLTF; CDR3nt: TGTGCCAGCAGTTACTCGACAGGGCGAGGGGCCAACGTCCTGACTTTC
j_gene: TRBJ1-3; d_gene: TRBD1; abundance: many; v_gene: TRBV12-3/TRBV12-4; CDR3aa: CASSLRTGGPVSPGNTIYF; CDR3nt: TGTGCCAGCAGTTTACGGACAGGGGGCCCAGTAAGCCCCGGAAACACCATATATTTT
j_gene: TRBJ1-3; d_gene: NA; abundance: few; v_gene: TRBV18; CDR3aa: CASSPDIESSGNTIYF; CDR3nt: TGTGCCAGCTCACCGGATATTGAATCTTCTGGAAACACCATATATTTT
j_gene: TRBJ2-7; d_gene: NA; abundance: many; v_gene: TRBV11-2; CDR3aa: CASSPMGRNYEQYF; CDR3nt: TGTGCCAGCAGTCCGATGGGGCGGAACTACGAGCAGTACTTC
j_gene: TRBJ1-2; d_gene: NA; abundance: few; v_gene: TRBV5-6; CDR3aa: CASKVQGYGGYTF; CDR3nt: TGTGCCAGCAAAGTCCAGGGTTATGGGGGCTACACCTTC
j_gene: TRBJ2-7; d_gene: NA; abundance: many; v_gene: TRBV7-2; CDR3aa: CASSLGSGPYEQYF; CDR3nt: TGTGCCAGCAGCTTAGGGTCTGGGCCTTACGAGCAGTACTTC
j_gene: TRBJ2-2; d_gene: TRBD2; abundance: NA; v_gene: TRBV30; CDR3aa: CAWSELAGGATGELFF; CDR3nt: TGTGCCTGGAGTGAACTAGCGGGAGGTGCCACCGGGGAGCTGTTTTTT
j_gene: TRBJ1-2; d_gene: TRBD1; abundance: many; v_gene: TRBV28; CDR3aa: CASSFSQGAEGYTF; CDR3nt: TGTGCCAGCAGTTTTTCCCAGGGGGCAGAAGGCTACACCTTC
j_gene: TRBJ2-1; d_gene: TRBD2; abundance: NA; v_gene: TRBV3-1; CDR3aa: CASSQDVREDYNEQFF; CDR3nt: TGTGCCAGCAGCCAAGATGTGCGGGAGGACTACAATGAGCAGTTCTTC
j_gene: TRBJ2-7; d_gene: NA; abundance: NA; v_gene: TRBV11-1; CDR3aa: CASTIGPKYEQYF; CDR3nt: TGTGCCAGCACCATAGGACCCAAATACGAGCAGTACTTC
j_gene: TRBJ1-1; d_gene: NA; abundance: few; v_gene: TRBV18; CDR3aa: CASSPRRGVNTEAFF; CDR3nt: TGTGCCAGCTCACCGCGACGGGGGGTGAACACTGAAGCTTTCTTT
j_gene: TRBJ1-2; d_gene: NA; abundance: NA; v_gene: TRBV7-2; CDR3aa: CASSLAWTDGYTF; CDR3nt: TGTGCCAGCAGCTTAGCCTGGACAGACGGCTACACCTTC
j_gene: TRBJ1-5; d_gene: NA; abundance: many; v_gene: TRBV12-3/TRBV12-4; CDR3aa: CASGGGGGQPQHF; CDR3nt: TGTGCCAGCGGCGGGGGCGGGGGTCAGCCCCAGCATTTT
j_gene: TRBJ1-5; d_gene: NA; abundance: many; v_gene: TRBV6-5; CDR3aa: CASSSTLYQPQHF; CDR3nt: TGTGCCAGCAGTTCGACGCTTTATCAGCCCCAGCATTTT
j_gene: TRBJ1-2; d_gene: TRBD1; abundance: many; v_gene: TRBV12-3/TRBV12-4; CDR3aa: CASSRGQERQGYTF; CDR3nt: TGTGCCAGCAGCCGCGGACAGGAGCGTCAAGGCTACACCTTC
j_gene: TRBJ2-1; d_gene: NA; abundance: NA; v_gene: TRBV12-5; CDR3aa: CASGLGSGPIEQFF; CDR3nt: TGTGCTAGTGGTTTGGGATCCGGCCCTATTGAGCAGTTCTTC
j_gene: TRBJ2-7; d_gene: TRBD2; abundance: NA; v_gene: TRBV20-1; CDR3aa: CSALQPGLAGEQYF; CDR3nt: TGCAGTGCCCTACAACCGGGACTAGCAGGCGAGCAGTACTTC
j_gene: TRBJ1-5; d_gene: NA; abundance: NA; v_gene: TRBV28; CDR3aa: CASSLSSYPQGQHF; CDR3nt: TGTGCCAGCAGTTTATCTTCCTACCCCCAAGGCCAGCATTTT
j_gene: TRBJ2-2; d_gene: TRBD1; abundance: NA; v_gene: TRBV7-3; CDR3aa: CASSKLAGTANTGELFF; CDR3nt: TGTGCCAGCAGCAAACTTGCCGGGACAGCGAACACCGGGGAGCTGTTTTTT
j_gene: TRBJ2-7; d_gene: TRBD1; abundance: few; v_gene: TRBV27; CDR3aa: CASHPTGTSYEQYF; CDR3nt: TGTGCCAGCCATCCGACAGGGACCTCCTACGAGCAGTACTTC
j_gene: TRBJ2-7; d_gene: NA; abundance: NA; v_gene: TRBV7-2; CDR3aa: CASSLQDGPYEQYF; CDR3nt: TGTGCCAGCAGCTTGCAGGACGGACCCTACGAGCAGTACTTC